This record looks at one TCR beta chain sequence and its context. The data stem from a study of blood T cell repertoires in COVID-19. Study information: T cells, B-cell-depleted T cells, or PBMCs provided the cDNA or gDNA that served as material.

This table comes from immunoSEQ multiplex PCR, and its TCRdb copy is limited to in-frame clones, with some not included. Among fewer than 200,000 clones listed, 70% to 90% were seen once. V was pared by 4 bases and J by 1 base, with 13 bases between. Germline V gene sequence: CDR1 PRHDT, CDR2 FYEKMQ (reference sequence). The length of the CDR3 is 15 residues. The sample taken for sequencing was peripheral blood. This sequence was found in a man between 65 and 80 years old with active or convalescent COVID-19. The V gene is TRBV13, the J gene TRBJ1-1; D is undetermined. The CDR3 DNA reads as TGTGCCAGCAGCTGGTGGACTTGGGCGAACACTGAAGCTTTCTTT. This sequence encodes CASSWWTWANTEAFF.